Listed here are 30 T cell receptor beta chains from one sample, sequenced in a study of cytomegalovirus exposure and HLA in healthy donors. PCR amplification relied on 60 Vbeta primers (plus 13 Jbeta primers). Sequencing used immunoSEQ multiplex PCR; TCRdb keeps in-frame clones, though not all of them. Seen here are more than 110,000 clones, approximately 82% observed once, and the top ten hold approximately 1.3%. Sequencing input: PBMCs. These TCRs come from a man younger than 40 in good health and CMV-seropositive.

The chain joins TRBV5-1 to TRBJ2-7; D perhaps matches TRBD1 (6 bases). The germline gives CDR1 SGHRS, CDR2 YFSETQ. The CDR3 consists of 14 residues. V was clipped by 4 bases and J by 7 bases, with 18 bases between them. The CDR3 loop is CASSPVDRSREQYF. The DNA of the CDR3 is TGCGCCAGCAGCCCTGTCGACAGGTCTCGGGAGCAGTACTTC.

The chain uses TRBV25-1 and TRBJ2-3, with 11 positions matching TRBD2. Germline CDR1 MGHDK, CDR2 SYGVNS. V shed 3 bases, J shed 0 bases, and the junction held 2 bases outside the gene matches. The length of the CDR3 is 16 residues. CDR3 residues: CASSDGTSGSTDTQYF. The CDR3, as DNA: TGTGCCAGCAGTGACGGGACTAGCGGTAGCACAGATACGCAGTATTTT.

The chain recombines TRBV28 with TRBJ1-1; TRBD1 aligns across 10 bases. The germline V gene has CDR1 MDHEN and CDR2 SYDVKM. Trimming removed 6 bases from V and 4 bases from J; junction bases left unmatched: 5. This CDR3 spans 14 amino acids. CDR3 loop: CASSWGQGSTEAFF. For the CDR3, the DNA is TGTGCCAGCAGCTGGGGACAGGGGAGCACTGAAGCTTTCTTT.

The chain recombines TRBV19 with TRBJ1-6, with D uncertain. Trimming cost V 0 bases and J 6 bases, with 9 bases left between them. Germline-derived CDR1 and CDR2 are LNHDA and SQIVND (reference sequence). This CDR3 spans 15 amino acids. The CDR3 region is CASSIERATNSPLHF. DNA of the CDR3: TGTGCCAGTAGTATAGAGCGGGCGACTAATTCACCCCTCCACTTT.

The V call is TRBV7-9, the J call TRBJ2-1, with 13 bases identical to TRBD2. The CDR3 covers 19 residues. V lost 4 bases, J lost 0 bases, and 9 bases stayed unmatched. CDR1 SEHNR and CDR2 FQNEAQ come from the germline V gene (reference sequence). CDR3 in DNA: TGTGCCAGCAGCTCCCAGACTAGCGGGAGGTTCGGCTCCTACAATGAGCAGTTCTTC. Protein sequence: CASSSQTSGRFGSYNEQFF. Filled out from reference TRBV7-9 and TRBJ2-1, the complete variable domain reads DTGVSQNPRHKITKRGQNVTFRCDPISEHNRLYWYRQTLGQGPEFLTYFQNEAQLEKSRLLSDRFSAERPKGSFSTLEIQRTEQGDSAMYLCASSSQTSGRFGSYNEQFFGPGTRLTVL.

This sequence joins TRBV9 and TRBJ2-7; 12 nucleotides line up with TRBD1. The germline gives CDR1 SGDLS, CDR2 YYNGEE. The CDR3 is 16 residues long. The V segment lost 3 bases and the J segment 5 bases; nucleotides outside the gene matches: 9. The CDR3 DNA follows: TGTGCCAGCAGCGCCACCCCGGGACAGGGGGCCCACGAGCAGTACTTC. Translated: CASSATPGQGAHEQYF. Supplemented by reference TRBV9 and TRBJ2-7, the full variable domain reads DSGVTQTPKHLITATGQRVTLRCSPRSGDLSVYWYQQSLDQGLQFLIQYYNGEERAKGNILERFSAQQFPDLHSELNLSSLELGDSALYFCASSATPGQGAHEQYFGPGTRLTVT.

The chain recombines TRBV9 with TRBJ1-2; D is unclear. The CDR3 spans 14 residues. CDR1 and CDR2 (germline): SGDLS, YYNGEE. Trimming took off 4 bases at V and 8 bases at J, with 18 bases between the two ends. This chain's CDR3 is CASSRREGWYGYTF. The CDR3 region has the DNA TGTGCCAGCAGCCGAAGGGAGGGTTGGTACGGCTACACCTTC. Filled out from reference TRBV9 and TRBJ1-2, the complete variable domain reads DSGVTQTPKHLITATGQRVTLRCSPRSGDLSVYWYQQSLDQGLQFLIQYYNGEERAKGNILERFSAQQFPDLHSELNLSSLELGDSALYFCASSRREGWYGYTFGSGTRLTVV.

This rearrangement joins TRBV7-9 to TRBJ2-3; D ambiguous. The germline V and J ends were trimmed by 0 bases and 0 bases, with 10 bases remaining between them. CDR1 is SEHNR and CDR2 is FQNEAQ in the germline V gene (reference sequence). The CDR3 contains 16 residues. This chain's CDR3 is CASSLALSDSTDTQYF. The CDR3 DNA reads as TGTGCCAGCAGCTTAGCTCTCAGCGACAGCACAGATACGCAGTATTTT.

The chain couples TRBV25-1 to TRBJ1-1; possible D gene TRBD1, 5 bases. Trimming took off 5 bases at V and 6 bases at J, with 7 bases between the two ends. This CDR3 has 11 residues. Germline CDR1 MGHDK, CDR2 SYGVNS. Here the CDR3 reads CASSRGAEAFF. The CDR3 nucleotides read TGTGCCAGCAGTAGGGGCGCTGAAGCTTTCTTT.

The genes are TRBV28 and TRBJ2-7; possibly TRBD1 for D (6 bases). The length of the CDR3 is 12 residues. The V end was cut by 6 bases, the J end by 4 bases, with 10 bases between. The germline CDR1 and CDR2 sequences are MDHEN and SYDVKM. The DNA of the CDR3 is TGTGCCAGCAGGGAACAGGGTTACGAGCAGTACTTC. Protein product: CASREQGYEQYF.

The chain recombines TRBV2 with TRBJ2-5; D uncertain. The CDR3 consists of 14 residues. Germline-derived CDR1 and CDR2 are SNHLY and FYNNEI. V was pared by 4 bases and J by 3 bases, with 12 bases between. In DNA form, the CDR3 reads TGTGCCAGCAGTGTGAGACGGAGCAAAGAGACCCAGTACTTC. Translation: CASSVRRSKETQYF.

J is TRBJ1-4 and V is TRBV20-1; D unresolved. CDR3 size: 11 residues. With 4 bases removed from V and 7 bases from J, the gap between germline ends came to 7 bases. From germline, CDR1 is DFQATT and CDR2 SNEGSKA (reference sequence). This CDR3 reads CSATYSEKLFF. Here the CDR3 DNA reads TGCAGTGCTACCTATAGTGAAAAACTGTTTTTT.

This chain uses TRBV28 with TRBJ1-2, with TRBD1 as a possible D gene (5 bases). The ends were cut back, 3 bases at V and 3 bases at J, with 11 bases in the middle. Germline loops: CDR1 MDHEN, CDR2 SYDVKM. This CDR3 comprises 14 residues. The CDR3 spells CASSFETVYYGYTF. The CDR3 DNA reads as TGTGCCAGCAGTTTCGAGACAGTCTACTATGGCTACACCTTC.

This clone occurred once. The chain combines TRBV28 with TRBJ2-1; 9 bases fit TRBD2. Germline V CDR1 and CDR2: MDHEN, SYDVKM. Trimming removed 2 bases from V and 11 bases from J; junction bases left unmatched: 7. The CDR3 length is 14 residues. The CDR3 spells CASSLGTSQRQQFF. CDR3 sequence (DNA): TGTGCCAGCAGTTTAGGGACTAGCCAGAGACAGCAGTTCTTC.

To note about this clone: Distinct nucleotide sequences in the sample also encode this CDR3. This rearrangement joins TRBV28 to TRBJ2-7; 7 bases match TRBD1. From germline, CDR1 is MDHEN and CDR2 SYDVKM. The CDR3 covers 14 residues. Losses at the gene ends were 5 bases for V and 2 bases for J; bases not matched to a gene: 6. CDR3 in amino acids: CASSLDRGPYEQYF. In nucleotides, the CDR3 is TGTGCCAGCAGTCTTGATAGGGGGCCCTACGAGCAGTACTTC.

As regards this clone: Different DNA sequences within this sample yield the same CDR3. V usage is TRBV7-8 and J usage is TRBJ1-2, with 7 bases lining up with TRBD1. V was clipped by 3 bases and J by 0 bases; unmatched bases: 1. The CDR3 has 14 residues. Per germline, CDR1 SGHVS and CDR2 FQNEAQ. The CDR3 is CASSLGTANYGYTF. The CDR3 nucleotides are TGTGCCAGCAGCTTGGGGACAGCTAACTATGGCTACACCTTC.

The chain couples TRBV6-5 to TRBJ1-6; no firm D call. The CDR3 is 14 residues long. The germline V and J ends were trimmed by 3 bases and 9 bases, with 12 bases remaining between them. Germline values: CDR1 MNHEY, CDR2 SVGAGI. The CDR3 nucleotides are TGTGCCAGCAGTTATACCTTAATCGGTTCACCCCTCCACTTT. Its translation: CASSYTLIGSPLHF.

As to this clone: The junction shows a germline mismatch at one end, possibly a read error. The chain uses TRBV27 and TRBJ2-1; 14 bases fit TRBD2. Germline CDR1 is MNHEY and CDR2 is SMNVEV (reference sequence). There are 14 residues in the CDR3. CDR3 residues: CASSLLGTSGRAIF. DNA of the CDR3: TGTGCCAGCAGTTTATTAGGGACTAGCGGGAGAGCGATCTTC.

This clone was observed a single time. The rearrangement uses TRBV27 and TRBJ1-1; 8 bases match TRBD1. The CDR3 is 15 residues long. In germline, CDR1 is MNHEY, CDR2 SMNVEV (reference sequence). The trim removed 5 bases at V and 4 bases at J, leaving 9 bases unmatched. The CDR3 DNA sequence: TGTGCCAGCAGTCCTGAGACAGGGGCTGTCACTGAAGCTTTCTTT. Its protein product is CASSPETGAVTEAFF.

This clone has just one count. This chain joins TRBV7-9 and TRBJ2-3, with unresolved D. There are 13 residues in the CDR3. V lost 5 bases, J lost 3 bases, and 9 bases lay in between. Germline V CDR1 and CDR2: SEHNR, FQNEAQ (reference sequence). In nucleotides, the CDR3 is TGTGCCAGCAGCCTCGGTCTGACAGATACGCAGTATTTT. Translating gives CASSLGLTDTQYF.

This rearrangement joins TRBV18 to TRBJ2-3; 14 bases match TRBD2. This CDR3 is built from 15 residues. Germline values: CDR1 KGHSH, CDR2 LQKENI. After removal of 2 bases from V and 6 bases from J, the junction contained 1 base not matched to a gene. Written as DNA, the CDR3 is TGTGCCAGCTCACCAGGACTAGCGGGAGGCGATACGCAGTATTTT. It encodes CASSPGLAGGDTQYF.

J is TRBJ2-2 and V is TRBV6-5; TRBD1 agrees at 11 bases. CDR1 is MNHEY, CDR2 SVGAGI, per germline. The J segment lost 5 bases and the V segment lost 8 bases, leaving 7 bases of the junction unmatched. The CDR3 contains 15 residues. This chain's CDR3 is CASSSDRGRTGELFF. The CDR3 bases are TGTGCCAGCTCTTCGGACAGGGGGCGGACCGGGGAGCTGTTTTTT.

The V and J genes are TRBV19 and TRBJ2-2, with 9 bases aligning to TRBD1. Trimming cost V 6 bases and J 2 bases; bases outside gene matches: 7. Germline V gives CDR1 LNHDA, CDR2 SQIVND (reference sequence). The CDR3 has 16 residues. The CDR3 protein is CASSPLDRGNTGELFF. In DNA form, the CDR3 reads TGTGCCAGTAGCCCCCTGGACAGGGGAAACACCGGGGAGCTGTTTTTT.

The rearrangement uses TRBV11-3 and TRBJ2-1, with 9 nucleotides matching TRBD2. The CDR3 consists of 15 residues. With 2 bases clipped from V and 3 bases from J, the junction kept 2 bases outside the gene matches. The V gene's germline CDR1 is SGHNT and CDR2 YENEEA. The CDR3 reads CASSLTSGHYNEQFF. The CDR3 DNA is TGTGCCAGCAGCTTAACTAGCGGGCACTACAATGAGCAGTTCTTC.

This sequence joins TRBV28 and TRBJ1-5, with 10 nucleotides matching TRBD1. V lost 7 bases to trimming and J lost 5 bases; unmatched junction nucleotides: 14. Germline CDR1 MDHEN, CDR2 SYDVKM. The CDR3 has 17 residues. In nucleotides, the CDR3 is TGTGCCAGCACCACCCTGACAGGGGGCTTGGGGGATCAGCCCCAGCATTTT. Protein: CASTTLTGGLGDQPQHF.

The rearrangement links TRBV30 to TRBJ1-4; TRBD1 is a possible D gene (6 bases). The CDR3 has 14 residues. Trimming stripped 3 bases from V and 5 bases from J, with 13 bases between. The germline CDR1 and CDR2 sequences are GTSNPN and SVGIG (reference sequence). CDR3 loop: CAWRPGHLNEKLFF. In DNA form, the CDR3 reads TGTGCCTGGAGACCGGGACACCTGAATGAAAAACTGTTTTTT.

This chain uses TRBV5-4 with TRBJ2-3, with TRBD2 matching over 7 bases. Germline loops: CDR1 SGHNT, CDR2 YYREEE (reference sequence). The CDR3 length is 15 residues. V lost 4 bases to trimming and J lost 8 bases; unmatched junction nucleotides: 13. This chain's CDR3 is CASSEGLLSSRTQYF. The CDR3 DNA is TGTGCCAGCAGCGAGGGACTACTAAGCTCGCGTACGCAGTATTTT.

The chain joins TRBV19 to TRBJ1-3; TRBD1 might be the D (5 bases). The germline CDR1 and CDR2 sequences are LNHDA and SQIVND (reference sequence). This CDR3 spans 19 amino acids. Deletions cut 5 bases from V and 0 bases from J, with 23 bases between. The CDR3 coding sequence is TGTGCCAGTAGTTACGACGGACACGGGAGCTCGTACTCTGGAAACACCATATATTTT. The encoded protein is CASSYDGHGSSYSGNTIYF.

The genes are TRBV19 and TRBJ2-5; 7 bases map to TRBD2. CDR1 is LNHDA, CDR2 SQIVND, per germline (reference sequence). This CDR3 has 15 residues. V was pared by 8 bases and J by 1 base, with 10 bases of the junction left unmatched. CDR3 loop: CASSSGDSLQETQYF. The CDR3 DNA sequence: TGTGCCAGTTCCAGCGGGGACTCCCTCCAAGAGACCCAGTACTTC. The full variable domain, its missing parts supplied by reference TRBV19 and TRBJ2-5, is DGGITQSPKYLFRKEGQNVTLSCEQNLNHDAMYWYRQDPGQGLRLIYYSQIVNDFQKGDIAEGYSVSREKKESFPLTVTSAQKNPTAFYLCASSSGDSLQETQYFGPGTRLLVL.

The CDR3 loop is CASSSEATNEKLFF. CDR3 in DNA: TGCGCCAGCAGCTCGGAGGCAACTAATGAAAAACTGTTTTTT. The gene calls are TRBV5-1 and TRBJ1-4; no clear D. From germline, CDR1 is SGHRS and CDR2 YFSETQ. The CDR3 is 14 residues long. Trimming stripped 3 bases from V and 0 bases from J, with 6 bases between.